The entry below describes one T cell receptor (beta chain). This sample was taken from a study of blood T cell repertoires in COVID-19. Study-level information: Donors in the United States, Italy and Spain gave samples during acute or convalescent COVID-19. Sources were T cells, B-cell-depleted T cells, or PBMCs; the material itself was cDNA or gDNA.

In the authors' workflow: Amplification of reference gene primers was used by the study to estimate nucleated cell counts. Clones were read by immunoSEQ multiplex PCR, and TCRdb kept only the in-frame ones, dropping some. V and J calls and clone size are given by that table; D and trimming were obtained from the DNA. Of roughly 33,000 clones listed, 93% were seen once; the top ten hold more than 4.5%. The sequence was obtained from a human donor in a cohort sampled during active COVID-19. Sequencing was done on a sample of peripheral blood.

The CDR3 spells CASSFTQNWETQYF. CDR3 sequence (DNA): TGTGCCAGCAGTTTTACGCAAAACTGGGAGACCCAGTACTTC. The chain couples TRBV27 to TRBJ2-5; no reliable D call. Per germline, CDR1 MNHEY and CDR2 SMNVEV (reference sequence). V was cut by 3 bases and J by 5 bases, with 13 bases left in between. The CDR3 is 14 residues long.